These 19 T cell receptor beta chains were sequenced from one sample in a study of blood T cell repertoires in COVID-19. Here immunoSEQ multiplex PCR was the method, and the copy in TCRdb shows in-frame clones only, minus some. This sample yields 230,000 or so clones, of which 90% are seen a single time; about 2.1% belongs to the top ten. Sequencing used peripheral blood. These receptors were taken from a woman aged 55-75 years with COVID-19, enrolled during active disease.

The CDR3, as DNA: TGTGCCAGCCTCTGGGGGGGGATGGGCTACAATGAGCAGTTCTTC. Protein: CASLWGGMGYNEQFF. The rearrangement joins TRBV19 to TRBJ2-1, with TRBD2 matching 7 bases. With V trimmed by 9 bases and J by 3 bases, 11 bases remained unmatched. In germline, CDR1 is LNHDA, CDR2 SQIVND (reference sequence). The CDR3 runs 15 residues.

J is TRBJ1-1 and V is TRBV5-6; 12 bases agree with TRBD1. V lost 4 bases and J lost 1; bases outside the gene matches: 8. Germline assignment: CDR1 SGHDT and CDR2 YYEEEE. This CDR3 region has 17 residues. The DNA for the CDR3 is TGTGCCAGCAGCGGGACAGGGGGCGACGGGTCGAACACTGAAGCTTTCTTT. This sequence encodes CASSGTGGDGSNTEAFF. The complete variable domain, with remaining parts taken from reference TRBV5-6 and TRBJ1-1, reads DAGVTQSPTHLIKTRGQQVTLRCSPKSGHDTVSWYQQALGQGPQFIFQYYEEEERQRGNFPDRFSGHQFPNYSSELNVNALLLGDSALYLCASSGTGGDGSNTEAFFGQGTRLTVV.

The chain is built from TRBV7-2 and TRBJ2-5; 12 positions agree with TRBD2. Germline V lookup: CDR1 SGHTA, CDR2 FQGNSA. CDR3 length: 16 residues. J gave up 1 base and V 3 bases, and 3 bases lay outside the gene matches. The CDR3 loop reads CASSFRLAGAQETQYF. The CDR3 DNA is TGTGCCAGCAGCTTCCGACTAGCGGGGGCCCAAGAGACCCAGTACTTC.

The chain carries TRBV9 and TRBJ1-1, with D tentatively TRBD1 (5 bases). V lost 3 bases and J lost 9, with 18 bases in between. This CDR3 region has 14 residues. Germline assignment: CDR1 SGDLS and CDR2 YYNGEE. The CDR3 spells CASSALASPGQAFF. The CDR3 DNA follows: TGTGCCAGCAGCGCCCTTGCTTCCCCAGGGCAAGCTTTCTTT. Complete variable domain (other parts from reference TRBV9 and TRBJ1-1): DSGVTQTPKHLITATGQRVTLRCSPRSGDLSVYWYQQSLDQGLQFLIQYYNGEERAKGNILERFSAQQFPDLHSELNLSSLELGDSALYFCASSALASPGQAFFGQGTRLTVV.

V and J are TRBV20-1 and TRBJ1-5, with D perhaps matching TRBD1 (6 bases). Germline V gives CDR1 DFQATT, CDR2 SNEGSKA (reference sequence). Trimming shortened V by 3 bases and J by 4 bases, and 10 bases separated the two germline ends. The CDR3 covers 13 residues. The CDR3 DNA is TGCAGTGCTAGTGGGGGCGATAATCAGCCCCAGCATTTT. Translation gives CSASGGDNQPQHF.

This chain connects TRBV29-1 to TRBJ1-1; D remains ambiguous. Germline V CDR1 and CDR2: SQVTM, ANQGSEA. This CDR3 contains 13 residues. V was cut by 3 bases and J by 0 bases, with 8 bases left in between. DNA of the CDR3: TGCAGCGTTGAGGAGGGTATGAACACTGAAGCTTTCTTT. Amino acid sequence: CSVEEGMNTEAFF.

The chain's CDR3 is CASSSGTDSNQPQHF. The CDR3 DNA reads TGTGCCAGCAGTTCCGGGACAGATAGCAATCAGCCCCAGCATTTT. The V gene is TRBV7-2, the J gene TRBJ1-5; 7 bases fit TRBD1. Trimming removed 6 bases from V and 0 bases from J; junction bases left unmatched: 5. This CDR3 contains 15 residues. Germline CDR1 is SGHTA and CDR2 is FQGNSA. The full variable domain, with the rest looked up from reference TRBV7-2 and TRBJ1-5, is GAGVSQSPSNKVTEKGKDVELRCDPISGHTALYWYRQSLGQGLEFLIYFQGNSAPDKSGLPSDRFSAERTGGSVSTLTIQRTQQEDSAVYLCASSSGTDSNQPQHFGDGTRLSIL.

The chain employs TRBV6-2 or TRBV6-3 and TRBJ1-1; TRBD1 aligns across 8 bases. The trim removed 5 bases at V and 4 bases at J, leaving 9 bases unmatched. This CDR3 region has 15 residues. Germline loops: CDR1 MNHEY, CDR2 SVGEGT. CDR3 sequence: CASSNQGARGTEAFF. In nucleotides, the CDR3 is TGTGCCAGCAGTAACCAGGGGGCGCGGGGCACTGAAGCTTTCTTT.

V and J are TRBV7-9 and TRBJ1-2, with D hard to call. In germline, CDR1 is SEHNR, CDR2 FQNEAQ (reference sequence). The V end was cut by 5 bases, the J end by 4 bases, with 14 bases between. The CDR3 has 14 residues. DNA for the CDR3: TGTGCCAGCAGCCCTTCGGGAGCGAGCTATGGCTACACCTTC. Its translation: CASSPSGASYGYTF.

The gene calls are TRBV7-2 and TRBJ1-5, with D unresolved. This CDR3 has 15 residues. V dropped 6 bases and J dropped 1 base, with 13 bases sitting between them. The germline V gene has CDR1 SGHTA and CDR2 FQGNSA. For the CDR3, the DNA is TGTGCCAGCAGTTGGCTAGGAGGGAGCAATCAGCCCCAGCATTTT. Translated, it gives CASSWLGGSNQPQHF.

The CDR3 coding sequence is TGTGCCAGCAGTGAGACTAGCGGGGCGGAGACCCAGTACTTC. Translating gives CASSETSGAETQYF. V and J are TRBV2 and TRBJ2-5; 11 nucleotides match TRBD2. Germline-derived CDR1 and CDR2 are SNHLY and FYNNEI. V lost 3 bases, J lost 5 bases, and 2 bases stayed unmatched. This CDR3 contains 14 residues.

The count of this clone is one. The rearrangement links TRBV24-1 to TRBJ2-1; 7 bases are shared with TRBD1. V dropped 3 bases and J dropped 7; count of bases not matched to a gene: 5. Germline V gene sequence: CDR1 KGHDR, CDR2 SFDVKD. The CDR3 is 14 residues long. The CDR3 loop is CATSDAYRGNEQFF. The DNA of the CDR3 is TGTGCCACCAGTGATGCCTACAGGGGAAATGAGCAGTTCTTC.

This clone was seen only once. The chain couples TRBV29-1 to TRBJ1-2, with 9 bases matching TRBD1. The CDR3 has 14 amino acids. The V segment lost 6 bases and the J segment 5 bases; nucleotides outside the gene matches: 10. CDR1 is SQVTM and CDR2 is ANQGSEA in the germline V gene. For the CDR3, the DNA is TGCAGCGTATTAGCCGTGGGACAGGGATATGGCTACACCTTC. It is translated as CSVLAVGQGYGYTF.

The CDR3 region is CASSPFRGNNQPQHF. The CDR3 bases are TGTGCCAGCAGCCCCTTCCGGGGGAATAATCAGCCCCAGCATTTT. The genes are TRBV3-1 (or the pseudogene TRBV3-2) and TRBJ1-5; maybe TRBD1 (5 bases). The V end was cut by 4 bases, the J end by 4 bases, with 14 bases between. CDR1 is LGHDT, CDR2 YNNKEL, per germline (reference sequence). This CDR3 spans 15 amino acids.

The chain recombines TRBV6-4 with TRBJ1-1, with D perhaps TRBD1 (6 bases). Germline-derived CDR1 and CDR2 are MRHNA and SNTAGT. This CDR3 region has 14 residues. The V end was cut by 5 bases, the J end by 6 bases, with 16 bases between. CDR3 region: CASSSEGGDSEAFF. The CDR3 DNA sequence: TGTGCCAGCAGTTCTGAGGGGGGGGACTCTGAAGCTTTCTTT.

The CDR3 sequence is CASPTDRDQPQHF. CDR3 coding DNA: TGTGCCAGTCCGACAGACAGGGACCAGCCCCAGCATTTT. This chain uses TRBV12-3 or TRBV12-4 with TRBJ1-5; 7 nucleotides match TRBD1. Unmatched junction bases numbered 9, after V lost 9 bases and J lost 7 bases. The CDR3 runs 13 residues.

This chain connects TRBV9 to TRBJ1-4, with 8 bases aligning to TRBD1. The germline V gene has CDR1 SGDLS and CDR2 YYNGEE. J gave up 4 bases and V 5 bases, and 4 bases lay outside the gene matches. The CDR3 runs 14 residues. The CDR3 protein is CASSDDRGNEKLFF. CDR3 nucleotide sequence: TGTGCCAGCAGTGATGACAGGGGTAATGAAAAACTGTTTTTT.

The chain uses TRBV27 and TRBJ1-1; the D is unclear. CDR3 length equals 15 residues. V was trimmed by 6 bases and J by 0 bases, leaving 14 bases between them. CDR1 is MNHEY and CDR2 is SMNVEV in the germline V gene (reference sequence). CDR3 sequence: CASRAGLTMNTEAFF. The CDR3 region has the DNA TGTGCCAGCAGGGCGGGCTTAACTATGAACACTGAAGCTTTCTTT.

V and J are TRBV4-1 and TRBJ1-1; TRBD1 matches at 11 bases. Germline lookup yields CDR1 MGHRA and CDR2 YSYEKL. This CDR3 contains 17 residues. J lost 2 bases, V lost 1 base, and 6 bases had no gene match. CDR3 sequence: CASSQVGQGEGNTEAFF. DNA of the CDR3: TGCGCCAGCAGCCAAGTGGGACAGGGGGAAGGCAACACTGAAGCTTTCTTT.